This TCR beta chain emerged from a study of vaccination and CD4 T cells after COVID-19. Across the whole study: From HCoV-229E, HCoV-OC43, HCoV-NL63 and SARS-CoV-2, overlapping spike peptides were used to stimulate the cells.

Worth noting for this clonotype: Its antigen remains unknown.

The treatment here: approximately 11-day PBMC culture with coronavirus spike peptide pools or control peptides (ViraFEST assay). Using peptide pools, antigen-specific T cells were expanded in ViraFEST before TCRs were sequenced. The Oncomine TCR Beta short-read assay generated sequence data from the DNA of cultured CD4+ T cells. Extraction of genomic DNA was performed on cultured CD4+ T cells. TCRdb reanalysed the PCR reads using MiXCR and keeps one entry per CDR3 protein. The sample consists of around 15,000 distinct CDR3 sequences, roughly 57% of them appearing once. The material sequenced was CD4+ T cells from blood, cultured in vitro. This TCR came from a human donor who had recovered from COVID-19.

The CDR3 sequence: CSVGTSSTYEQYF. CDR3 bases: TGCAGTGTTGGGACTAGCAGTACCTACGAGCAGTACTTC. The chain employs TRBV20-1 and TRBJ2-7; TRBD2 matches at 9 bases. Germline V gene lookup returns CDR1 DFQATT and CDR2 SNEGSKA (reference sequence). V shed 7 bases and J 2 bases; nucleotides not matched to a gene: 6. The CDR3 has 13 residues.